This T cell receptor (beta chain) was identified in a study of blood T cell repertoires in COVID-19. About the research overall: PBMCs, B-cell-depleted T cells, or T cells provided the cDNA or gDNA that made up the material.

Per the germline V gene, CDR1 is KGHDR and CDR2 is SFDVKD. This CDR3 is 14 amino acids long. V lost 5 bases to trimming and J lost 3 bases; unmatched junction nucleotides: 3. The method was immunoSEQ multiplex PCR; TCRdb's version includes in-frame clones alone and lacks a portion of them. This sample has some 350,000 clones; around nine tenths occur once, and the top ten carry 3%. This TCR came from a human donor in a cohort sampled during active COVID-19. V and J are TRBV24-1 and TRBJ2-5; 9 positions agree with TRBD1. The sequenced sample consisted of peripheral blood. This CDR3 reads CATSGRQGEETQYF. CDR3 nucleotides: TGTGCCACCAGTGGACGACAGGGGGAAGAGACCCAGTACTTC.